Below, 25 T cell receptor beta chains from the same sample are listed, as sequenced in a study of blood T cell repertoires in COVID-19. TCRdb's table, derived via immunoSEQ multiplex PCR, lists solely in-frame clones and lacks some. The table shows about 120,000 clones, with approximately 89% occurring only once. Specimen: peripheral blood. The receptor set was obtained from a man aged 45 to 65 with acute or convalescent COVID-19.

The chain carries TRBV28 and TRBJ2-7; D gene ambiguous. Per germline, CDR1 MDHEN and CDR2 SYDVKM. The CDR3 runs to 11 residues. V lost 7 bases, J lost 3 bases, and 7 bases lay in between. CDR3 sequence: CASMYNYEQYF. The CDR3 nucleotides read TGTGCCAGCATGTATAACTACGAGCAGTACTTC.

The CDR3 nucleotides are TGCACCAGCGGGGTAGGGGGTCTCGGAGGCTACACCTTC. This translates into CTSGVGGLGGYTF. The chain recombines TRBV1 with TRBJ1-2; the DNA was not used to check the table's D call, TRBD1. TRBV1 is a pseudogene. The CDR3 runs to 13 residues.

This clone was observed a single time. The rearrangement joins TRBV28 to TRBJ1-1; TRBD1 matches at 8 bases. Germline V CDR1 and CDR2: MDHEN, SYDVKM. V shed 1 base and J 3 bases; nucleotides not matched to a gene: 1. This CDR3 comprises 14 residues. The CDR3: CASSLSGGYTEAFF. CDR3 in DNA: TGTGCCAGCAGTTTATCAGGGGGCTACACTGAAGCTTTCTTT.

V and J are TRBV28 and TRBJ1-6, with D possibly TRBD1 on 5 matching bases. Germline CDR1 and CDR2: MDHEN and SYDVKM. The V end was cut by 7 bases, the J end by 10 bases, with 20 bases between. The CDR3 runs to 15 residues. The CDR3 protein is CASTLTSSGDSPLHF. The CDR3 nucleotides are TGTGCCAGCACTCTCACTAGCTCCGGGGACTCACCCCTCCACTTT. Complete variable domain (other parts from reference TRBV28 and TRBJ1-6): DVKVTQSSRYLVKRTGEKVFLECVQDMDHENMFWYRQDPGLGLRLIYFSYDVKMKEKGDIPEGYSVSREKKERFSLILESASTNQTSMYLCASTLTSSGDSPLHFGNGTRLTVT.

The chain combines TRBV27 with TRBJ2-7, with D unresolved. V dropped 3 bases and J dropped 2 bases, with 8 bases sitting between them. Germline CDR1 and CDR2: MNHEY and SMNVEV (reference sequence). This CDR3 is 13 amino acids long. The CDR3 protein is CASSLRRTYEQYF. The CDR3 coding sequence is TGTGCCAGCAGTTTGAGGAGAACCTACGAGCAGTACTTC.

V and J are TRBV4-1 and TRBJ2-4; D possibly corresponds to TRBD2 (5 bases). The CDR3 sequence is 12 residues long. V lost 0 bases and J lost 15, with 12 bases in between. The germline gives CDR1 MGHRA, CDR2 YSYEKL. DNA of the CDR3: TGCGCCAGCAGCCAAGAAGGGAGCCGGGTGTACTTC. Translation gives CASSQEGSRVYF.

CDR3 DNA sequence: TGCGCCAGCAGCCAAGAATCGCTAACCTCCTACGAGCAGTACTTC. Translation: CASSQESLTSYEQYF. V and J are TRBV4-1 and TRBJ2-7; D not resolved. Germline-derived CDR1 and CDR2 are MGHRA and YSYEKL. V was shortened by 0 bases and J by 0 bases, with 9 bases between the two germline ends. The CDR3 runs 15 residues.

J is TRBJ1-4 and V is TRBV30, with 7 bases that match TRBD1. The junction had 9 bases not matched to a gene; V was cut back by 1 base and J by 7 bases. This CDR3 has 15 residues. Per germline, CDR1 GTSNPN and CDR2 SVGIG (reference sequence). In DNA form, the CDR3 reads TGTGCCTGGAGTGCCGACAGGGCATTTAGTGAAAAACTGTTTTTT. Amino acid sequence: CAWSADRAFSEKLFF.

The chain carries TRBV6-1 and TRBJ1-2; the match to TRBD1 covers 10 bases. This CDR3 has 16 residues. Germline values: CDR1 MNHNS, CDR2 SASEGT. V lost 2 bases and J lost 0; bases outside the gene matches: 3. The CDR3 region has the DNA TGTGCCAGCAGTGAAATGGGGACAGGGGCTAACTATGGCTACACCTTC. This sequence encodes CASSEMGTGANYGYTF.

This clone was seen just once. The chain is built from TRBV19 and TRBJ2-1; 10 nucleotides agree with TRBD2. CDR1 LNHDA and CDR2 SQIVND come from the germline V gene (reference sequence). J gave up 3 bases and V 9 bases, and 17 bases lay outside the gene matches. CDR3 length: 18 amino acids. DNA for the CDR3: TGTGCCAGCCGCCCCCGGGGGGTAGCGGGAGGCGTCTACAATGAGCAGTTCTTC. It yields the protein CASRPRGVAGGVYNEQFF.

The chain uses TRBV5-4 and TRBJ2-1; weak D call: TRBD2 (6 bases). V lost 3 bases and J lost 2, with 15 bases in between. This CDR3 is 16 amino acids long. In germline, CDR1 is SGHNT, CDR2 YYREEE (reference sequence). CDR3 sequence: CASSWDRELAYNEQFF. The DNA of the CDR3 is TGTGCCAGCAGCTGGGACCGGGAGTTAGCCTACAATGAGCAGTTCTTC.

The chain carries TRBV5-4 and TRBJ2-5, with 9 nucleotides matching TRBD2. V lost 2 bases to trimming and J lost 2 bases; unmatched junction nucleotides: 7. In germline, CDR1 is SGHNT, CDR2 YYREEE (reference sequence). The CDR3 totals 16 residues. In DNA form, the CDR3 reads TGTGCCAGCAGCTTCGGTCTAGCGGGAAAACAAGAGACCCAGTACTTC. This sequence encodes CASSFGLAGKQETQYF. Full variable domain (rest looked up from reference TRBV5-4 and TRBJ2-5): ETGVTQSPTHLIKTRGQQVTLRCSSQSGHNTVSWYQQALGQGPQFIFQYYREEENGRGNFPPRFSGLQFPNYSSELNVNALELDDSALYLCASSFGLAGKQETQYFGPGTRLLVL.

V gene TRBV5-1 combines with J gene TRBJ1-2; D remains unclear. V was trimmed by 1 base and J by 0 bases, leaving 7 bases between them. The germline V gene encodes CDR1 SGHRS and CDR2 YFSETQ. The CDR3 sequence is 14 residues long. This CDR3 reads CASSLQNPNYGYTF. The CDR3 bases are TGCGCCAGCAGCTTGCAGAACCCTAACTATGGCTACACCTTC.

The CDR3 region is CASSPRQGSGETQYF. CDR3 DNA: TGTGCCAGCTCACCAAGACAGGGGTCCGGGGAGACCCAGTACTTC. The chain has TRBV18 and TRBJ2-5, with TRBD1 matching over 8 bases. CDR3 length equals 15 residues. J gave up 5 bases and V 2 bases, and 7 bases lay outside the gene matches. In germline, CDR1 is KGHSH, CDR2 LQKENI.

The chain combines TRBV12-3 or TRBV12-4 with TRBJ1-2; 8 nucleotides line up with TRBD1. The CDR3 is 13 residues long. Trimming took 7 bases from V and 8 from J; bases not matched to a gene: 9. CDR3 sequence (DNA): TGTGCCAGCAACAGACAGGGGACAGGCGGCTACACCTTC. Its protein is CASNRQGTGGYTF.

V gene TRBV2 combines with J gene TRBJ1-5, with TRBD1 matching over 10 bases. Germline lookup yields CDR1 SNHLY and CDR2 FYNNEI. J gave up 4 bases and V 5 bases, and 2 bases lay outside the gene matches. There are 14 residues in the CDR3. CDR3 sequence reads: CASSLDRGNQPQHF. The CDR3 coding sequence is TGTGCCAGCAGTCTGGACAGGGGGAATCAGCCCCAGCATTTT.

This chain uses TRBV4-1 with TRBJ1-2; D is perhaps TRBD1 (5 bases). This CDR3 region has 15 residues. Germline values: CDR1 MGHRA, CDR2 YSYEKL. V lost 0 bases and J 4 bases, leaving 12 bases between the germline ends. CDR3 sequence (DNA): TGCGCCAGCAGCCAAGATCCAGGGTGGGTCTATGGCTACACCTTC. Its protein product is CASSQDPGWVYGYTF.

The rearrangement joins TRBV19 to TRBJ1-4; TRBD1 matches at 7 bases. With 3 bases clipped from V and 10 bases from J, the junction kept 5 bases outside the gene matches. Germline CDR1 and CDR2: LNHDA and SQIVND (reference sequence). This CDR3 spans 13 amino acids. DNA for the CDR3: TGTGCCAGTAGTATCAGGGGGGTAGGAAAACTGTTTTTT. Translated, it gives CASSIRGVGKLFF.

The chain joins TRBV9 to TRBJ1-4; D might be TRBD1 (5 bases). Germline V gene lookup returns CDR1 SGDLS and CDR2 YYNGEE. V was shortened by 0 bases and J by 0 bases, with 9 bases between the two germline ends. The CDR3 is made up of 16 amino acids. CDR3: CASSVASGSTNEKLFF. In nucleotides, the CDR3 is TGTGCCAGCAGCGTAGCTTCAGGGTCAACTAATGAAAAACTGTTTTTT. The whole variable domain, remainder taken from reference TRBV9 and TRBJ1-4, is DSGVTQTPKHLITATGQRVTLRCSPRSGDLSVYWYQQSLDQGLQFLIQYYNGEERAKGNILERFSAQQFPDLHSELNLSSLELGDSALYFCASSVASGSTNEKLFFGSGTQLSVL.

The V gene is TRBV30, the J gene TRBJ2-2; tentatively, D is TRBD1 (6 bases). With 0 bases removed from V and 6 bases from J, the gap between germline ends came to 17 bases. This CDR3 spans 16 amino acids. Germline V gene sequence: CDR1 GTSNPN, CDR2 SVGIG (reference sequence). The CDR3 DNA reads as TGTGCCTGGAGTGTCGGTCTAGGGGGATTGGCCGGGGAGCTGTTTTTT. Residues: CAWSVGLGGLAGELFF.

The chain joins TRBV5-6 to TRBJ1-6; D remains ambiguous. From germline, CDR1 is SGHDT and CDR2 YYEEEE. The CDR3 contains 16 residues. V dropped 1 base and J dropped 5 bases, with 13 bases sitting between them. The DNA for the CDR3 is TGTGCCAGCAGCTTGCCGGGTTCCGGGAATAATTCACCCCTCCACTTT. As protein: CASSLPGSGNNSPLHF.

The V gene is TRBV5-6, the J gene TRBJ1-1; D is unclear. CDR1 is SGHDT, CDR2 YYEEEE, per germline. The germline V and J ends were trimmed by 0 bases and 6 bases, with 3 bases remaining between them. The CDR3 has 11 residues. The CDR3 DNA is TGTGCCAGCAGCTTGGGAGCTGAAGCTTTCTTT. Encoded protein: CASSLGAEAFF.

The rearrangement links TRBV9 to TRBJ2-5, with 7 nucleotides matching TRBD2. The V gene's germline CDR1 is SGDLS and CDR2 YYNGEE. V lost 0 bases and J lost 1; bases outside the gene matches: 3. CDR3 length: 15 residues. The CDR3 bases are TGTGCCAGCAGCGTAGCTTGGGGGGGCCAAGAGACCCAGTACTTC. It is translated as CASSVAWGGQETQYF.

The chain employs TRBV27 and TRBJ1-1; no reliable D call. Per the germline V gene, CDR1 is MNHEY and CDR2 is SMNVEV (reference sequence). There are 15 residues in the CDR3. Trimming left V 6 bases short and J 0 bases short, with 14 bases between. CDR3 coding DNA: TGTGCCAGCAGCGAACTAGAACCCCTGAACACTGAAGCTTTCTTT. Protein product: CASSELEPLNTEAFF.

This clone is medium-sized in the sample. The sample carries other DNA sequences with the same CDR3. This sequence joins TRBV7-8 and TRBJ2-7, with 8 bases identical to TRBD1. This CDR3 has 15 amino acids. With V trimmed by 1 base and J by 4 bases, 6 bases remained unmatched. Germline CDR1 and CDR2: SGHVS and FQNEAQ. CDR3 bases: TGTGCCAGCAGCTTAGTGGGGCAGGGGGCTTACGAGCAGTACTTC. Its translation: CASSLVGQGAYEQYF.